A single sample is the source of the 28 T cell receptor beta chains below, sequenced in a study of early T cells in non-severe SARS-CoV-2 infection. TCRdb recomputed calls from the 5' RACE reads with MiXCR, one row per CDR3 protein. The data contain around 76,000 distinct CDR3 sequences, roughly 14% of them singletons. Material: whole blood, obtained at baseline. All receptors come from an adult who was a healthcare worker with PCR-confirmed SARS-CoV-2 infection or an uninfected control (not recorded which).

V usage is TRBV7-2 and J usage is TRBJ2-7; D may be TRBD2 (5 bases). Germline V gives CDR1 SGHTA, CDR2 FQGNSA. CDR3 length: 13 residues. The V end lost 5 bases, the J end lost 4 bases, and 12 bases lay between the germline ends. CDR3 DNA sequence: TGTGCCAGCAGCCACGACTATAGGTACGAGCAGTACTTC. It yields the protein CASSHDYRYEQYF.

This clonotype appeared once. The chain has TRBV20-1 and TRBJ2-1, with TRBD2 matching over 16 bases. The CDR3 loop spans 17 amino acids. CDR1 DFQATT and CDR2 SNEGSKA come from the germline V gene (reference sequence). V shed 4 bases, J shed 5 bases, and the junction held 8 bases outside the gene matches. For the CDR3, the DNA is TGCAGTGCTATGGGGACTAGCGGGAGGGCCGGGAACAATGAGCAGTTCTTC. The encoded protein is CSAMGTSGRAGNNEQFF.

In its sample, this clonotype was seen a few times. The rearrangement joins TRBV15 to TRBJ2-1; D gene uncertain. V dropped 2 bases and J dropped 10 bases, with 9 bases sitting between them. The CDR3 loop spans 12 amino acids. CDR1 LNHNV and CDR2 YYDKDF come from the germline V gene (reference sequence). CDR3 region: CATSRIMGEQFF. CDR3 sequence (DNA): TGTGCCACCAGCAGAATCATGGGGGAGCAGTTCTTC.

The V call is TRBV7-9, the J call TRBJ1-4; D may be TRBD1 (5 bases). The V gene lost 5 bases and the J gene lost 5 bases, with 15 bases spanning the gap. This CDR3 comprises 15 residues. Germline V gene data show CDR1 as SEHNR and CDR2 as FQNEAQ (reference sequence). CDR3 sequence reads: CASSQSGTSNEKLFF. In nucleotides, the CDR3 is TGTGCCAGCAGCCAAAGCGGGACGTCCAATGAAAAACTGTTTTTT.

This clonotype has only a few counts. V is TRBV29-1 and J is TRBJ2-2, with 8 bases aligning to TRBD2. The CDR3 is made up of 15 amino acids. Trimming removed 6 bases from V and 1 base from J; junction bases left unmatched: 7. Germline V gene sequence: CDR1 SQVTM, CDR2 ANQGSEA. CDR3 amino acids: CSVSDLAGNTGELFF. The CDR3, as DNA: TGCAGCGTGAGCGATCTAGCGGGGAACACCGGGGAGCTGTTTTTT.

This clonotype has a count of ten or more. V and J are TRBV7-8 and TRBJ2-7; 11 nucleotides match TRBD2. The V segment lost 5 bases and the J segment 2 bases; nucleotides outside the gene matches: 11. The CDR3 covers 17 residues. Germline CDR1 is SGHVS and CDR2 is FQNEAQ. The CDR3 bases are TGTGCCAGCAGCACAACCCCGGGACTAGCGGATACCTACGAGCAGTACTTC. The encoded protein is CASSTTPGLADTYEQYF.

This clonotype was recorded a few times. The genes are TRBV7-6 and TRBJ2-2, with D hard to call. Germline CDR1 SGHVS, CDR2 FNYEAQ. The CDR3 length is 12 residues. V was shortened by 5 bases and J by 4 bases, with 5 bases between the two germline ends. CDR3 bases: TGTGCCAGCAGCATCAGCACCGGGGAGCTGTTTTTT. Its protein is CASSISTGELFF. Filled out from reference TRBV7-6 and TRBJ2-2, the complete variable domain reads GAGVSQSPRYKVTKRGQDVALRCDPISGHVSLYWYRQALGQGPEFLTYFNYEAQQDKSGLPNDRFSAERPEGSISTLTIQRTEQRDSAMYRCASSISTGELFFGEGSRLTVL.

This clonotype was counted many times. The rearrangement joins TRBV29-1 to TRBJ2-1; D is perhaps TRBD1 or TRBD2 (5 bases each). This CDR3 contains 12 residues. Trimming took off 2 bases at V and 14 bases at J, with 16 bases between the two ends. CDR1 and CDR2 from the germline V gene are SQVTM and ANQGSEA. This chain's CDR3 is CSVESGDRREFF. CDR3 nucleotide sequence: TGCAGCGTTGAAAGTGGGGACCGTAGGGAGTTCTTC.

This clonotype was seen a handful of times. The V gene is TRBV5-1, the J gene TRBJ2-5; TRBD2 is a possible D gene (5 bases). The V and J ends lost 3 bases and 3 bases respectively, with 9 bases between them. The CDR3 is 13 amino acids. Germline V gene lookup returns CDR1 SGHRS and CDR2 YFSETQ. In DNA, the CDR3 is TGCGCCAGCAGCTGGGAGTTGAAAGAGACCCAGTACTTC. It is translated as CASSWELKETQYF.

Only a few counts were recorded for this clonotype. The V and J genes are TRBV5-1 and TRBJ2-1, with D perhaps TRBD1 (6 bases). Trimming removed 0 bases at V and 7 bases at J, with 17 bases between. Germline V gene sequence: CDR1 SGHRS, CDR2 YFSETQ. The CDR3 consists of 16 residues. This CDR3 reads CASSLEPGASRNEQFF. The CDR3, as DNA: TGCGCCAGCAGCTTGGAGCCAGGGGCCTCGCGGAATGAGCAGTTCTTC.

The CDR3 loop is CASSSTGHGTSPLHF. The DNA of the CDR3 is TGTGCCAGCAGCTCAACGGGACACGGAACTTCACCCCTCCACTTT. This rearrangement joins TRBV5-6 to TRBJ1-6; TRBD1 is a possible D gene (6 bases). Germline-derived CDR1 and CDR2 are SGHDT and YYEEEE. V lost 3 bases and J 9 bases, leaving 16 bases between the germline ends. The CDR3 loop spans 15 amino acids.

This clonotype was detected many times. The V and J genes are TRBV6-1 and TRBJ2-5, with D possibly matching TRBD1 (6 bases). Germline V gene sequence: CDR1 MNHNS, CDR2 SASEGT. This CDR3 has 15 residues. Deletions cut 8 bases from V and 0 bases from J, with 16 bases between. CDR3 sequence reads: CASLPGQKYQETQYF. The CDR3, as DNA: TGTGCCAGCCTCCCGGGACAAAAGTACCAAGAGACCCAGTACTTC.

This clonotype occurred a few times. The V gene is TRBV6-1, the J gene TRBJ2-7, with D possibly being TRBD2 (7 bases). CDR3 length equals 14 residues. V lost 1 base and J 7 bases, leaving 14 bases between the germline ends. Germline CDR1 MNHNS, CDR2 SASEGT. CDR3 amino acids: CASSEVGGRGEQYF. The CDR3 nucleotides are TGTGCCAGCAGTGAAGTCGGGGGGCGCGGAGAGCAGTACTTC.

The V gene is TRBV28, the J gene TRBJ2-1; D ambiguous. Per the germline V gene, CDR1 is MDHEN and CDR2 is SYDVKM. CDR3 size: 15 residues. V was pared by 4 bases and J by 7 bases, with 17 bases between. The CDR3 is CASSSNPPARNEQFF. DNA for the CDR3: TGTGCCAGCAGTTCGAACCCCCCCGCGAGAAATGAGCAGTTCTTC.

This clonotype was observed many times. This chain connects TRBV28 to TRBJ1-2; the match to TRBD1 covers 7 bases. V gave up 1 base and J gave up 3 bases; unmatched junction bases: 8. Germline-derived CDR1 and CDR2 are MDHEN and SYDVKM. This CDR3 comprises 16 residues. DNA for the CDR3: TGTGCCAGCAGTTTATCAACAGGGGCCGATGACTATGGCTACACCTTC. Protein sequence: CASSLSTGADDYGYTF.

This clonotype has more than one count but fewer than ten. The chain is built from TRBV20-1 and TRBJ2-1; perhaps TRBD2 as D (5 bases). V was clipped by 4 bases and J by 10 bases, with 11 bases between them. The CDR3 has 11 residues. Per germline, CDR1 DFQATT and CDR2 SNEGSKA (reference sequence). CDR3 protein: CSATELVEQFF. In DNA, the CDR3 is TGCAGTGCTACCGAACTAGTCGAGCAGTTCTTC.

This clonotype was picked up a small number of times. This chain links TRBV11-2 with TRBJ2-7; D might be TRBD2 (6 bases). Germline CDR1 SGHAT, CDR2 FQNNGV. With 2 bases removed from V and 5 bases from J, the gap between germline ends came to 7 bases. There are 12 residues in the CDR3. The CDR3 coding sequence is TGTGCCAGCAGCTTATGGGGGGACGAGCAGTACTTC. Translating it yields CASSLWGDEQYF.

In this sample, this clonotype turned up a few times. The chain links TRBV12-3 or TRBV12-4 to TRBJ2-3; the D call may be TRBD1 or TRBD2 (5 bases each). This CDR3 contains 15 residues. Trimming pared 1 base from V and 6 bases from J, leaving 14 bases between. The CDR3 nucleotides read TGTGCCAGCAGTTTAGGGGGGTCCGGCCAGGATACGCAGTATTTT. It specifies CASSLGGSGQDTQYF.

This clonotype was observed at least ten times. The chain employs TRBV28 and TRBJ2-7; TRBD2 agrees at 9 bases. The V gene end was trimmed by 3 bases and the J gene end by 4 bases; junction bases not matched to a gene: 4. Germline CDR1 MDHEN, CDR2 SYDVKM. This CDR3 comprises 14 residues. CDR3 nucleotides: TGTGCCAGCAGTTTCCCAGCGGGAGGTTACGAGCAGTACTTC. This encodes CASSFPAGGYEQYF.

This clonotype was seen more than once but under ten times. The chain uses TRBV20-1 and TRBJ2-3; 8 positions agree with TRBD2. This CDR3 contains 13 residues. The germline CDR1 and CDR2 sequences are DFQATT and SNEGSKA (reference sequence). V shed 3 bases and J 8 bases; nucleotides not matched to a gene: 7. The CDR3 sequence: CSASPAGGGTQYF. The CDR3 coding sequence is TGCAGTGCTAGTCCCGCGGGAGGCGGTACGCAGTATTTT.

This clonotype was seen only a few times. The chain links TRBV5-1 to TRBJ2-1; D may be TRBD1 (5 bases). Trimming took 0 bases from V and 10 from J, leaving 17 bases between them. Per germline, CDR1 SGHRS and CDR2 YFSETQ. The CDR3 has 15 amino acids. For the CDR3, the DNA is TGCGCCAGCAGCTTGGGTTCCCAAGGGGCCAGGGAGCAGTTCTTC. Amino acid sequence: CASSLGSQGAREQFF.

This rearrangement joins TRBV20-1 to TRBJ1-4; no clear D. Germline V lookup: CDR1 DFQATT, CDR2 SNEGSKA (reference sequence). Trimming took off 1 base at V and 6 bases at J, with 12 bases between the two ends. The CDR3 extends over 14 amino acids. CDR3 in DNA: TGCAGTGCTAGAGTAGGGCGCTCGGATGAAAAACTGTTTTTT. This translates into CSARVGRSDEKLFF.

J is TRBJ1-1 and V is TRBV20-1; the D is unclear. The V gene lost 5 bases and the J gene lost 2 bases, with 12 bases spanning the gap. Germline assignment: CDR1 DFQATT and CDR2 SNEGSKA (reference sequence). This CDR3 comprises 13 residues. For the CDR3, the DNA is TGCAGTGCTGGTACGAAGCGAAACACTGAAGCTTTCTTT. This encodes CSAGTKRNTEAFF.

This clonotype was seen a handful of times. V gene TRBV11-2 combines with J gene TRBJ2-7; weak D call: TRBD1 (5 bases). This CDR3 comprises 15 residues. Germline V lookup: CDR1 SGHAT, CDR2 FQNNGV. V was shortened by 5 bases and J by 0 bases, with 14 bases between the two germline ends. The CDR3 here is CASSTTDGSSYEQYF. CDR3 sequence (DNA): TGTGCCAGCAGCACGACAGACGGGTCCTCCTACGAGCAGTACTTC.

This clonotype was observed a handful of times. This chain links TRBV7-2 with TRBJ2-5; D call uncertain. Looked up from germline, CDR1 is SGHTA and CDR2 is FQGNSA. The CDR3 extends over 14 amino acids. Trimming shortened V by 4 bases and J by 4 bases, and 13 bases separated the two germline ends. This chain's CDR3 is CASSSSGRGETQYF. CDR3 DNA sequence: TGTGCCAGCAGCTCTTCTGGGCGCGGAGAGACCCAGTACTTC.

This clonotype was counted between two and nine times. The chain employs TRBV11-2 and TRBJ2-7, with 11 bases identical to TRBD2. The trim removed 5 bases at V and 4 bases at J, leaving 7 bases unmatched. The CDR3 extends over 15 amino acids. From germline, CDR1 is SGHAT and CDR2 FQNNGV. The CDR3 DNA is TGTGCCAGCAGCCCAACTAGCGGGAGCTTGTACGAGCAGTACTTC. The encoded protein is CASSPTSGSLYEQYF.

Concerning this clonotype: The junction and the germline gene differ at one end; a read error may be behind it. The chain recombines TRBV28 with TRBJ1-1, with TRBD1 matching over 8 bases. This CDR3 is built from 14 residues. Per germline, CDR1 MDHEN and CDR2 SYDVKM. The CDR3 DNA reads TGTGCCAGCAGCCTTTACAGGGGGAACGCTGAAGCTTTCTTT. It yields the protein CASSLYRGNAEAFF. Supplemented by reference TRBV28 and TRBJ1-1, the full variable domain reads DVKVTQSSRYLVKRTGEKVFLECVQDMDHENMFWYRQDPGLGLRLIYFSYDVKMKEKGDIPEGYSVSREKKERFSLILESASTNQTSMYLCASSLYRGNAEAFFGQGTRLTVV.

This clonotype was observed at least ten times. The J gene is TRBJ1-5, the V gene TRBV27; D ambiguous. Germline CDR1 reads MNHEY; CDR2 reads SMNVEV (reference sequence). The CDR3 extends over 15 amino acids. V gave up 4 bases and J gave up 2 bases, with 12 bases separating them. The CDR3 reads CASSSRPLGNQPQHF. DNA of the CDR3: TGTGCCAGCAGTTCGCGGCCCCTAGGCAATCAGCCCCAGCATTTT.